The sequence of this T cell receptor beta chain was determined in a study of shared clonotypes between healthy human individuals. V was trimmed by 5 bases and J by 8 bases, leaving 15 bases between them. There are 13 residues in the CDR3. Per the germline V gene, CDR1 is SGHNT and CDR2 is YENEEA. Overall study results and limits: A generally larger estimated richness was seen in naive subsets than in memory subsets.

Each subset's genomic DNA was split evenly across several immunoSEQ plates. Authors' analysis steps: Filtering differed for immunoSEQ, which gave only junction sequences without quality scores. TCRdb keeps only in-frame clones here, not all; method: immunoSEQ multiplex PCR. D and trimming were read from the DNA, whereas the V and J calls and clone size are those reported in that table. The sample carries around 1.6 million clones, approximately 98% recorded once. Donors, healthy HIV-negative adults, lacked recent acute infections or vaccinations. Remarks on this clone: What it binds is not known.

The TCR comes from a man younger than 40 in good health. Sequences were obtained from naive CD4+ T cells sorted from blood. This sample's subset: CD45RA+ positively selected. V usage is TRBV11-3 and J usage is TRBJ1-2; D is unresolved. This CDR3 is CASSLLVGSGYTF. The CDR3 nucleotides are TGTGCCAGCAGCCTACTAGTAGGGTCCGGCTACACCTTC.